This TCR beta chain came from a study of blood T cell repertoires in COVID-19. Authors' analysis steps: Amplification of reference gene primers provided the estimated nucleated cell counts. The method was immunoSEQ multiplex PCR; TCRdb's version includes in-frame clones alone and lacks a portion of them. The V and J calls and clone size come from that table; D and trimming were worked out from the DNA. The table shows tens of thousands of clones, with roughly four fifths occurring only once. CDR1 and CDR2 (germline): SGDLS, YYNGEE. This CDR3 spans 15 amino acids. V lost 2 bases and J lost 0; bases outside the gene matches: 3.

The rearrangement uses TRBV9 and TRBJ2-3, with 7 bases identical to TRBD2. This TCR was sampled from a man in his sixties with active COVID-19. Sequenced material: peripheral blood. CDR3 sequence: CASSVSGVSTDTQYF. CDR3 DNA sequence: TGTGCCAGCAGCGTCAGCGGGGTCAGCACAGATACGCAGTATTTT.